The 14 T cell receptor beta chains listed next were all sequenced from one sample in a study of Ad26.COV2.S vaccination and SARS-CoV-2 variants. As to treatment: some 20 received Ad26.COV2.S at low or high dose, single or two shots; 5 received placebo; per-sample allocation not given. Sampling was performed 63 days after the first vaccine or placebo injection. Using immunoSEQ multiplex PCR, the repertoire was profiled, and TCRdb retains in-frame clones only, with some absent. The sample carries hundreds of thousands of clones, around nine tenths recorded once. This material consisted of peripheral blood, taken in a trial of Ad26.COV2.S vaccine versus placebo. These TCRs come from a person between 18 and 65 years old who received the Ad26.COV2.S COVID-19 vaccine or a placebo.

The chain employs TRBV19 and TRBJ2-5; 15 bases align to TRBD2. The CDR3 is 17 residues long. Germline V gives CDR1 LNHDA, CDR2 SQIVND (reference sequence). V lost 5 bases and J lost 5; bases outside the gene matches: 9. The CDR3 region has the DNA TGTGCCAGTAGTTCGGGACTAGCGGGAGGCCCGGGGGAGACCCAGTACTTC. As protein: CASSSGLAGGPGETQYF. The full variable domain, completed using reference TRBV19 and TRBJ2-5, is DGGITQSPKYLFRKEGQNVTLSCEQNLNHDAMYWYRQDPGQGLRLIYYSQIVNDFQKGDIAEGYSVSREKKESFPLTVTSAQKNPTAFYLCASSSGLAGGPGETQYFGPGTRLLVL.

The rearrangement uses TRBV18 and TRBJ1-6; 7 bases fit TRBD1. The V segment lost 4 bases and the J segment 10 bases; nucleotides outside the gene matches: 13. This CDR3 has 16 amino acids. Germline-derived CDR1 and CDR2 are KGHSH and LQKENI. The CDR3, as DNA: TGTGCCAGCTCACAGCCCGGGACAGAGTCTAACTCACCCCTCCACTTT. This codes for CASSQPGTESNSPLHF.

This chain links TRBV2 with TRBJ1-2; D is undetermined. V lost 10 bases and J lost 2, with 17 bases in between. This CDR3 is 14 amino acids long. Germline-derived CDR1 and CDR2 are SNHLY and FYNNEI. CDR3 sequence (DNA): TGTGCCACCGGGAGTAGCGCAGCCAACTATGGCTACACCTTC. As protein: CATGSSAANYGYTF.

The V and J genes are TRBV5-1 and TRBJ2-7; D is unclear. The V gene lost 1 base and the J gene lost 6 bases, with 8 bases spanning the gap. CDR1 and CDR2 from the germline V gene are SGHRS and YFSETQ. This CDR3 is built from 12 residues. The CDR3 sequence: CASSLTGFEQYF. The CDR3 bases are TGCGCCAGCAGCTTGACGGGTTTCGAGCAGTACTTC.

This CDR3 reads CASSLGRGETQYF. CDR3 DNA sequence: TGTGCCAGCAGCTTGGGGAGGGGTGAGACCCAGTACTTC. This sequence joins TRBV5-6 and TRBJ2-5, with D perhaps TRBD2 (6 bases). CDR1 is SGHDT and CDR2 is YYEEEE in the germline V gene. This CDR3 has 13 amino acids. V was pared by 0 bases and J by 5 bases, with 8 bases between.

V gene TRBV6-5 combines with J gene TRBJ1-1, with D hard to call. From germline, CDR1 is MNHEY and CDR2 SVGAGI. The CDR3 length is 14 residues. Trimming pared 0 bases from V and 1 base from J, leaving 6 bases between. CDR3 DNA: TGTGCCAGCAGTTACTCGAATCAGAACACTGAAGCTTTCTTT. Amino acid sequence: CASSYSNQNTEAFF.

CDR3 sequence: CASSSGRGFGYTF. The CDR3 DNA reads TGTGCCAGCAGCTCCGGTAGGGGTTTTGGCTACACCTTC. This rearrangement joins TRBV5-6 to TRBJ1-2; D may be TRBD1 (5 bases). Trimming removed 3 bases from V and 7 bases from J, with 13 bases in between. Per the germline V gene, CDR1 is SGHDT and CDR2 is YYEEEE. This CDR3 has 13 residues.

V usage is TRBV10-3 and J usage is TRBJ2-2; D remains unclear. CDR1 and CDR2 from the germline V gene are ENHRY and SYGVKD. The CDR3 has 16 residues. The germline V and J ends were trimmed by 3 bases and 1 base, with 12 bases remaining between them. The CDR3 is CAISEWKDLNTGELFF. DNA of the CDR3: TGTGCCATCAGTGAATGGAAGGACCTGAACACCGGGGAGCTGTTTTTT.

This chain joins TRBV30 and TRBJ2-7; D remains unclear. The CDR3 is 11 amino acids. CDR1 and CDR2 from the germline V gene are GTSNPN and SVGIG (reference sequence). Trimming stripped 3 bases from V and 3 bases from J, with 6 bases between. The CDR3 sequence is CAWRNGYEQYF. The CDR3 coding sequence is TGTGCCTGGAGAAACGGCTACGAGCAGTACTTC.

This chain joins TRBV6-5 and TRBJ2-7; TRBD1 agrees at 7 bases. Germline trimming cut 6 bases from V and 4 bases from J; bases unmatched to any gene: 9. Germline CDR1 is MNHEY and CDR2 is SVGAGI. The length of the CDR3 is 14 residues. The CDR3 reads CASRSGQAAYEQYF. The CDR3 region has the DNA TGTGCCAGCAGATCAGGACAGGCGGCGTACGAGCAGTACTTC.

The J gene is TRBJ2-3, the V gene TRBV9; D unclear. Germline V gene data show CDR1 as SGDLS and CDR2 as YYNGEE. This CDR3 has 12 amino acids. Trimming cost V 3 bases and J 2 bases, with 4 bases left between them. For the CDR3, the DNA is TGTGCCAGCAGCGGAACCACAGATACGCAGTATTTT. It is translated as CASSGTTDTQYF. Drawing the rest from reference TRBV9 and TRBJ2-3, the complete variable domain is DSGVTQTPKHLITATGQRVTLRCSPRSGDLSVYWYQQSLDQGLQFLIQYYNGEERAKGNILERFSAQQFPDLHSELNLSSLELGDSALYFCASSGTTDTQYFGPGTRLTVL.

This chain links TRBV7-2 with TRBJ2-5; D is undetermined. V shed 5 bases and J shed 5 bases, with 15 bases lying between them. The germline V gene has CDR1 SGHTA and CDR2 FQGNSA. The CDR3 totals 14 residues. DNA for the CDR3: TGTGCCAGCAGCCAAGAGCCAGCTGGCGAGACCCAGTACTTC. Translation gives CASSQEPAGETQYF.

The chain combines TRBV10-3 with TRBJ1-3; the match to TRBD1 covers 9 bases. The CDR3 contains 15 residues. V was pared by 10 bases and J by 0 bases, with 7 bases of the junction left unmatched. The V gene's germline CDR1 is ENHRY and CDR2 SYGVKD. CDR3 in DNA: TGTGCCACCGCCTCGGACAGGGGCTCTGGAAACACCATATATTTT. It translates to CATASDRGSGNTIYF.

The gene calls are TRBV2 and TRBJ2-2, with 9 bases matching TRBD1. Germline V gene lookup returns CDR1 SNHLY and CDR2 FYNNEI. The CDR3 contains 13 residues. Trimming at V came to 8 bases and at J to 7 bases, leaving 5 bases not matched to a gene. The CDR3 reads CASLQGAVGELFF. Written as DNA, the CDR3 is TGTGCCAGCCTACAGGGGGCGGTCGGGGAGCTGTTTTTT.